The TCR beta chain described here comes from a study of blood T cell repertoires in COVID-19. In the study overall: From the United States, Italy and Spain came samples of acute and convalescent COVID-19. T cells, B-cell-depleted T cells, or PBMCs supplied cDNA or gDNA.

Original processing notes: It was from reference gene primer amplification that nucleated cell counts were estimated. The data were produced by immunoSEQ multiplex PCR, yet TCRdb's version contains in-frame clones alone and is incomplete. V and J calls and clone size come straight from that table; D and trimming were deduced from the DNA. The sample contains roughly 140,000 clones, 80% of which appear only once. This CDR3 region has 14 residues. Germline-derived CDR1 and CDR2 are SGHNT and YYREEE (reference sequence). V was shortened by 0 bases and J by 4 bases, with 10 bases between the two germline ends.

The rearrangement links TRBV5-4 to TRBJ1-2; D might be TRBD1 (6 bases). The sequencing input was peripheral blood. This TCR came from a man aged 55 to 70 with acute or convalescent COVID-19. The CDR3 loop is CASSLATGSYGYTF. CDR3 nucleotides: TGTGCCAGCAGCTTGGCCACAGGGTCCTATGGCTACACCTTC. The entire variable domain, with the rest obtained from reference TRBV5-4 and TRBJ1-2, is as follows: ETGVTQSPTHLIKTRGQQVTLRCSSQSGHNTVSWYQQALGQGPQFIFQYYREEENGRGNFPPRFSGLQFPNYSSELNVNALELDDSALYLCASSLATGSYGYTFGSGTRLTVV.